This TCR beta chain came from a study of CD8+ T cells in alopecia areata. cDNA prepared by RNA extraction and subsequent reverse transcription served as the template for sequencing. The assay was immunoSEQ multiplex PCR, and TCRdb's table has in-frame clones only and misses some. The top ten clones hold over 1.5% of a sample with approximately 280,000 clones, 58% of them seen once. This clone has just a few counts. Its specificity is unknown. Treatment of the sample: oral pan-JAK inhibitor, 5-10 mg twice daily. PBMCs were stained for CD3, CD4 and CD8, and CD4+ and CD8+ T cells were sorted. The CDR3 is 13 residues long. V lost 7 bases to trimming and J lost 6 bases, with 15 bases between them. The germline V gene encodes CDR1 MNHEY and CDR2 SMNVEV (reference sequence). Study results and limitations: A great number of expanded lesional clones endured in scalp and blood during tofacitinib. Scalp clonality, along with expanded CD8+ clones among the top 100, was significantly decreased by tofacitinib.

The receptor's source is a human donor with alopecia areata. The V call is TRBV27, the J call TRBJ1-2; a possible D gene is TRBD1 (5 bases). This material consisted of CD4+ T cells sorted from blood, taken at week 24, from a patient treated with tofacitinib. CDR3 DNA sequence: TGTGCCAGCACCGCGGGGGACCCCCATGGCTACACCTTC. This gives the protein CASTAGDPHGYTF.